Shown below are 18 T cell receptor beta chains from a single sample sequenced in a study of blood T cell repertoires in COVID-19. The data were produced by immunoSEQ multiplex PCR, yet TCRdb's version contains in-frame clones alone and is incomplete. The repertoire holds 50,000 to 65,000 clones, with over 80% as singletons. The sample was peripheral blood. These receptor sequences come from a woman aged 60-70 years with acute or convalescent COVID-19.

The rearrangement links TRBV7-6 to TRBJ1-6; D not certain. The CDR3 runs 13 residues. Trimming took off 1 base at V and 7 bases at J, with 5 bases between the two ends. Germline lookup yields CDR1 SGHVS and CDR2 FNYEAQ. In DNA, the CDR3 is TGTGCCAGCAGCTTAGATGAGAATTCACCCCTCCACTTT. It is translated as CASSLDENSPLHF.

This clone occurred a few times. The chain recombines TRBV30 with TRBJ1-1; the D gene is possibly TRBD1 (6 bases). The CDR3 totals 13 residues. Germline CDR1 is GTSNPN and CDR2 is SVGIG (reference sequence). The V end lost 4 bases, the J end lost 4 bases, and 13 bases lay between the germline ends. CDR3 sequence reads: CAWKDSGITEAFF. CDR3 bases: TGTGCCTGGAAGGACAGTGGGATCACTGAAGCTTTCTTT.

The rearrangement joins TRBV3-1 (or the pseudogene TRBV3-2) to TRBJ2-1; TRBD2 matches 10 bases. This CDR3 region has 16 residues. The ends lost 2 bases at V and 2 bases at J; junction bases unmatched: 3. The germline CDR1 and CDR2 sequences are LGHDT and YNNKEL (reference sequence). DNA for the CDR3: TGTGCCAGCAGCCAAATAGCGGGGGGAACCTACAATGAGCAGTTCTTC. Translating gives CASSQIAGGTYNEQFF.

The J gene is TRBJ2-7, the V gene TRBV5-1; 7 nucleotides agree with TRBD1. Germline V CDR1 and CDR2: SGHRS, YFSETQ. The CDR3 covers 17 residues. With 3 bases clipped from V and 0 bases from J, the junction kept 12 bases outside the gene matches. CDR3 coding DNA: TGCGCCAGCAGCTCAACAGGGGACCTAACCAGCTCCTACGAGCAGTACTTC. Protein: CASSSTGDLTSSYEQYF.

The CDR3 here is CASSPRVSATQYF. CDR3 in DNA: TGTGCCAGCAGCCCTCGGGTTTCTGCGACCCAGTACTTC. The chain employs TRBV7-2 and TRBJ2-5, with no clear D. Deletions cut 5 bases from V and 7 bases from J, with 14 bases between. This CDR3 is built from 13 residues. The germline gives CDR1 SGHTA, CDR2 FQGNSA. Together with reference TRBV7-2 and TRBJ2-5, the CDR3 gives the full variable domain: GAGVSQSPSNKVTEKGKDVELRCDPISGHTALYWYRQSLGQGLEFLIYFQGNSAPDKSGLPSDRFSAERTGGSVSTLTIQRTQQEDSAVYLCASSPRVSATQYFGPGTRLLVL.

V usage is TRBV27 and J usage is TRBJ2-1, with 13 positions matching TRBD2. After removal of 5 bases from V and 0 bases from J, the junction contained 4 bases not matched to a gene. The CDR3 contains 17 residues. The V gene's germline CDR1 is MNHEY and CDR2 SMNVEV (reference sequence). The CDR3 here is CASSLTSGGPSYNEQFF. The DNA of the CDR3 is TGTGCCAGCAGTCTGACTAGCGGGGGGCCCTCCTACAATGAGCAGTTCTTC.

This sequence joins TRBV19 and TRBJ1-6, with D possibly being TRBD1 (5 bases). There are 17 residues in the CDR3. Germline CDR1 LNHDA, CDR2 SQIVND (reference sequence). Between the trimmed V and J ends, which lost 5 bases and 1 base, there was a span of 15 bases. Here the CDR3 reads CASSGQLRVSYNSPLHF. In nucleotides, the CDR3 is TGTGCCAGTAGTGGACAACTCAGGGTGTCCTATAATTCACCCCTCCACTTT.

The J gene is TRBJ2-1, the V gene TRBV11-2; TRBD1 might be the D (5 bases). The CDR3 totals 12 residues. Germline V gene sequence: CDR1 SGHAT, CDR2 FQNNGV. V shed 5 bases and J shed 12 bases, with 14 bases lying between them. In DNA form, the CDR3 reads TGTGCCAGCAGCGTCCTCAGTAGGGGGCAGTTCTTC. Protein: CASSVLSRGQFF.

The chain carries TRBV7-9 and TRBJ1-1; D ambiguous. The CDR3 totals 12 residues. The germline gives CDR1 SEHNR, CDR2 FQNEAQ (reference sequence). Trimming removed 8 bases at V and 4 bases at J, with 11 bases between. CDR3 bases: TGTGCCAGCCTAGGTTTGGGCACTGAAGCTTTCTTT. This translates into CASLGLGTEAFF.

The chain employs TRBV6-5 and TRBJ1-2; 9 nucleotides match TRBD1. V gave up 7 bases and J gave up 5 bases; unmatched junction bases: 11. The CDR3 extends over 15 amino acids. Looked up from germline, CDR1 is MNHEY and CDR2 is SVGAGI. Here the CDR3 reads CASNPTGTGSYGYTF. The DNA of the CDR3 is TGTGCCAGCAATCCCACCGGGACAGGGAGTTATGGCTACACCTTC.

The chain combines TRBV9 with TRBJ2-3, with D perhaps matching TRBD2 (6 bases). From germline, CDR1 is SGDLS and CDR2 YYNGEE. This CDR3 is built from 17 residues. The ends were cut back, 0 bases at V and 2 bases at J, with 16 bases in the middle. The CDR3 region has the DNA TGTGCCAGCAGCGTAGTTCGGGGGTTTGTTCCCACAGATACGCAGTATTTT. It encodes CASSVVRGFVPTDTQYF.

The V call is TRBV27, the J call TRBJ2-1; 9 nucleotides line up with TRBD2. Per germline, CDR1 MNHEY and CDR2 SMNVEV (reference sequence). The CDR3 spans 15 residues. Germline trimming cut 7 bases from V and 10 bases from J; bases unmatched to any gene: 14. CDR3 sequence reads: CASMKAGGPLGEQFF. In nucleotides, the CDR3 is TGTGCCAGCATGAAAGCGGGGGGCCCACTAGGGGAGCAGTTCTTC.

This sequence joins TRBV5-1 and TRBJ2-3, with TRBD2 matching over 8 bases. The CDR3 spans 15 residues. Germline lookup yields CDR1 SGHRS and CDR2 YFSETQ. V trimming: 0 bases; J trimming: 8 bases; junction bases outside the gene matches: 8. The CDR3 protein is CASSLGPAGAGTQYF. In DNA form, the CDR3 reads TGCGCCAGCAGCTTGGGGCCAGCGGGAGCAGGTACGCAGTATTTT.

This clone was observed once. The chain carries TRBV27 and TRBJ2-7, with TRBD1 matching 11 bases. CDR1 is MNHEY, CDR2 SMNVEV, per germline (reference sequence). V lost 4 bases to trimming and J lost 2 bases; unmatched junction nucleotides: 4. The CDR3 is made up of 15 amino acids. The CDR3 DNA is TGTGCCAGCAGTTACCGGGACAGGGGGACCTACGAGCAGTACTTC. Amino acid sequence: CASSYRDRGTYEQYF.

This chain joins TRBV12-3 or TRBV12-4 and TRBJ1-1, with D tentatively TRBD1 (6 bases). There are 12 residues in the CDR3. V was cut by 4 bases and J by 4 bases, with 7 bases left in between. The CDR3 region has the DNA TGTGCCAGCAGTTCAGGGGTCACTGAAGCTTTCTTT. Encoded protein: CASSSGVTEAFF.

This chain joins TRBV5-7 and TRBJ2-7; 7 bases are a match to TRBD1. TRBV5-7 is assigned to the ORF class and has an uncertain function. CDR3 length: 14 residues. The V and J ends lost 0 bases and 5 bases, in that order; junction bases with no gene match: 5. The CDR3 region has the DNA TGTGCCAGCAGCTTGGTTGACAGGGTAGACGAGCAGTACTTC. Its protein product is CASSLVDRVDEQYF.

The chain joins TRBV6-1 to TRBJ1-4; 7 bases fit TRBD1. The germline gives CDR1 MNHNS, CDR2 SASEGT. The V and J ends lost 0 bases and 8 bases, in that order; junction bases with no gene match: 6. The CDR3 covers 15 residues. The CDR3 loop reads CASSEAKGAQEKLFF. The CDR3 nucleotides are TGTGCCAGCAGTGAAGCAAAGGGGGCGCAGGAAAAACTGTTTTTT.

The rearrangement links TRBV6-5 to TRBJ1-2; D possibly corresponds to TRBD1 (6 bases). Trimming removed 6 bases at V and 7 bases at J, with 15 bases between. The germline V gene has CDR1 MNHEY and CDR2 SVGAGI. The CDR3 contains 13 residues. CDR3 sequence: CASRSDSHVGYTF. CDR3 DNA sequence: TGTGCCAGCAGATCGGACAGTCACGTTGGCTACACCTTC.